The clone carrying this T cell receptor (beta chain) was detected a few times. Germline V gene data show CDR1 as SGHAT and CDR2 as FQDESV (reference sequence). This CDR3 has 15 amino acids. The ends were cut back, 5 bases at V and 6 bases at J, with 18 bases in the middle. The PCR made use of 60 Vbeta and 13 Jbeta primers. The assay was immunoSEQ multiplex PCR, and TCRdb's table has in-frame clones only and misses some. The table lists some 190,000 clones, around 73% of them singletons. The sample originates from a study of cytomegalovirus exposure and HLA in healthy donors. The sequence was collected from a woman aged 25 to 39 in good health and CMV-seropositive. Sequenced: PBMCs. This sequence joins TRBV11-1 and TRBJ2-3; weak D call: TRBD1 (6 bases). The CDR3 nucleotides are TGTGCCAGCAGCCCGGACAGAGGGGAGAAGGATACGCAGTATTTT. It codes for CASSPDRGEKDTQYF.